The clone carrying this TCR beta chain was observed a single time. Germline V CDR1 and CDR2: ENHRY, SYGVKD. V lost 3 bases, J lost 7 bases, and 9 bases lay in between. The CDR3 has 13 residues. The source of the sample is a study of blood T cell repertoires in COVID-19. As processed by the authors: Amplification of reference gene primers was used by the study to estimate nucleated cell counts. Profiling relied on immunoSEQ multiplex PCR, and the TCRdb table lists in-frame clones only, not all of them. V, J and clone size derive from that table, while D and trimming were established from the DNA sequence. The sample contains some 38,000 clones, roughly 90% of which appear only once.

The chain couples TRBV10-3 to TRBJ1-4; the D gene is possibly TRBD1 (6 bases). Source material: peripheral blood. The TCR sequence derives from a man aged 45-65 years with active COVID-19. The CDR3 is CAISEGRGEKLFF. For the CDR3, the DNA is TGTGCCATCAGTGAAGGCAGGGGTGAAAAACTGTTTTTT.